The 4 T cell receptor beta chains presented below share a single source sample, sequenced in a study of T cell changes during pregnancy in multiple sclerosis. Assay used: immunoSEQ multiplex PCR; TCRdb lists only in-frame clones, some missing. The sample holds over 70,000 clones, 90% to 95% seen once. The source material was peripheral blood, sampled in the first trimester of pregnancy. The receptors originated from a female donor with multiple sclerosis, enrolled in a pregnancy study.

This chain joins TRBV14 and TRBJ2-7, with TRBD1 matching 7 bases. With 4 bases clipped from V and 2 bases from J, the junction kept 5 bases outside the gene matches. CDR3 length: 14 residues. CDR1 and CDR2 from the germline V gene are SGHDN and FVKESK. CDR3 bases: TGTGCCAGCAGCCTACCGGACAGGCCCTACGAGCAGTACTTC. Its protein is CASSLPDRPYEQYF.

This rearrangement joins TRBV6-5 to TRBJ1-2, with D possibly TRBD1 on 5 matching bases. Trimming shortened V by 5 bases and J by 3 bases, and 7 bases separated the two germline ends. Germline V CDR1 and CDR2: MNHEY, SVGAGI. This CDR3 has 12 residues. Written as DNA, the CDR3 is TGTGCCAGCAGTCCAGGGTACTATGGCTACACCTTC. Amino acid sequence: CASSPGYYGYTF.

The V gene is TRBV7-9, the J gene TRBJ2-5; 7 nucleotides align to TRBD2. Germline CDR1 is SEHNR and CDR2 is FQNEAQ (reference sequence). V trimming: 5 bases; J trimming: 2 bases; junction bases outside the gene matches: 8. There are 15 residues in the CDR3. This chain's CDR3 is CASSVGLVGQETQYF. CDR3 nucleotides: TGTGCCAGCAGCGTAGGACTAGTTGGGCAAGAGACCCAGTACTTC.

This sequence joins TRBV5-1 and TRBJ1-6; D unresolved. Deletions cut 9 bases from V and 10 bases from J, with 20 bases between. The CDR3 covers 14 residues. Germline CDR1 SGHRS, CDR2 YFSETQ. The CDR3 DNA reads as TGCGCCACCCGGGATCCGGGTGAGAGGTCACCCCTCCACTTT. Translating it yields CATRDPGERSPLHF.